The rows below give T cell receptor beta chains drawn from one sample of a study of CD8+ T cells in alopecia areata. Repertoires were generated with immunoSEQ multiplex PCR, while TCRdb's copy carries only in-frame clones and drops some. The table includes approximately 190,000 clones, 55% to 70% detected once. Sequenced here: CD4+ T cells sorted from blood, sampled at week 24, from a patient treated with tofacitinib. The receptors derive from a human donor with alopecia areata. CDR3s include the opening cysteine and the closing phenylalanine or tryptophan.

j_call v_call cdr3_aa
TRBJ1-2 TRBV4-1 CASSPTFGQRDMSYTF
TRBJ1-1 TRBV13 CASSPGGAETEAFF
TRBJ1-1 TRBV23-1 CASTPRVGQGRTEAFF
TRBJ2-1 TRBV5-1 CASGEQNNEQFF
TRBJ2-5 TRBV30 CAWSELAGDRETQYF
TRBJ2-7 TRBV5-6 CASSLESYEQYF
TRBJ2-7 TRBV7-2 CASSRGGGYEQYF
TRBJ2-5 TRBV7-2 CASSLEGGSDETQYF
TRBJ1-2 TRBV9 CASRSNYGYTF
TRBJ1-4 TRBV30 CAWKGAANEKLFF
TRBJ2-4 TRBV5-1 CASSLSASANIQYF
TRBJ2-1 TRBV6-5 CASSLLGRYEQFF
TRBJ1-5 TRBV9 CASSVDRGYQPQHF
TRBJ2-4 TRBV28 CASLGSREGKNIQYF
TRBJ1-4 TRBV15 CAPTFWLYGTTTNEKLFF
TRBJ1-1 TRBV23-1 CASSQSHRNTEAFF
TRBJ1-5 TRBV4-1 CASSHARLDVNQPQHF
TRBJ2-1 TRBV13 CASSLLAGNVNEQFF
TRBJ2-5 TRBV25-1 CASSYSGRMAQETQYF
TRBJ1-2 TRBV7-2 CASSLVGQGYGYTF
TRBJ2-5 TRBV6-8 CASTLMFLTSASQETQYF
TRBJ2-3 TRBV7-2 CASSSAGLRTDTQYF
TRBJ2-4 TRBV28 CASSWGAGGIQYF
TRBJ2-3 TRBV7-2 CASSLGATTRGDTQYF
TRBJ1-1 TRBV5-1 CASSPQGETEAFF
TRBJ1-5 TRBV28 CASSLPPGNQPQHF
TRBJ2-1 TRBV5-1 CASMTGAHNEQFF
TRBJ2-1 TRBV29-1 CSARGTGVREQFF
TRBJ1-2 TRBV5-1 CASSRYSRQGGGYGYTF
TRBJ2-3 TRBV6-4 CASSVRSGTDTQYF
TRBJ1-1 TRBV4-1 CASSQKGAWEPNTEAFF
TRBJ1-1 TRBV4-3 CASSQEYRNTEAFF
TRBJ1-2 TRBV29-1 CSANGATDYGYTF
TRBJ2-5 TRBV28 CASSFPTGGWETQYF
TRBJ2-4 TRBV5-1 CASSLDAGVQYF
TRBJ2-7 TRBV10-3 CAISVETSLSYEQYF
TRBJ2-5 TRBV9 CASSVGGANQETQYF
TRBJ2-1 TRBV28 CASRLGLADNEQFF
TRBJ2-7 TRBV30 CAWSVSYEQYF
TRBJ2-5 TRBV4-1 CASSQDITGVGKTQYF
TRBJ2-7 TRBV5-1 CASSRLAGGPAYEQYF
TRBJ1-2 TRBV5-5 CASSSQAYANYGYTF
TRBJ2-5 TRBV7-9 CASSPGLAGVGETQYF
TRBJ2-1 TRBV9 CASSSRGYNEQFF
TRBJ2-1 TRBV29-1 CSVVVMNEQFF
TRBJ2-5 TRBV7-2 CASSIPRLAGLQETQYF
TRBJ2-7 TRBV10-3 CASRDREYEQYF
TRBJ1-2 TRBV29-1 CSVEATRDSPYGYTF
TRBJ1-2 TRBV6-5 CASSYSTTNYGYTF
TRBJ2-7 TRBV7-2 CASSLDRHRSSYEQYF
TRBJ2-5 TRBV2 CASSEETQYF
TRBJ2-5 TRBV5-6 CASSLVHRETQYF
TRBJ2-7 TRBV28 CASRSGTKLIEQYF
TRBJ2-5 TRBV5-4 CASSLTGGSYQETQYF
TRBJ2-1 TRBV7-9 CASSRGQINEQFF
TRBJ2-5 TRBV5-1 CASSLGTEKETQYF